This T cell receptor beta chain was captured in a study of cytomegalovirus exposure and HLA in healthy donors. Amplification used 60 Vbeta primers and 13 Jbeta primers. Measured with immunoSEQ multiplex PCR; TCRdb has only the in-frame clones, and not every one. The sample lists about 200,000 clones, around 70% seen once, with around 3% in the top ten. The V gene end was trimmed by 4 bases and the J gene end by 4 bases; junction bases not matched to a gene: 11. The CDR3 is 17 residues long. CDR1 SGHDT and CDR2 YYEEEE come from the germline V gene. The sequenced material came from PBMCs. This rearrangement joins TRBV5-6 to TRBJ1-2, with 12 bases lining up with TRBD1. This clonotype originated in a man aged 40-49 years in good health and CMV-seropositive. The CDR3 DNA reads TGTGCCAGCAGCCCCCCCCCAGGGACAGGGGGCTCCTATGGCTACACCTTC. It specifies CASSPPPGTGGSYGYTF.